These 16 T cell receptor beta chains came from one sample sequenced in a study of CD8+ T cells in alopecia areata. Extracted RNA was reverse transcribed into cDNA, the sequencing template. The repertoire was sequenced with immunoSEQ multiplex PCR; TCRdb's copy has only in-frame clones and lacks some. The sample has 150,000 to 200,000 clones; roughly 60% are singletons. The treatment was: oral pan-JAK inhibitor, 5-10 mg twice daily. This specimen consisted of CD4+ T cells sorted from blood, obtained at week 24, from a patient treated with tofacitinib. These receptors all stem from a human donor with alopecia areata.

To note about this clone: Being one base from a much bigger clone, this may be a read error. At the DNA level, this CDR3 is encoded by other sequences in the same sample as well. The chain has TRBV7-2 and TRBJ2-5; D unresolved. The germline CDR1 and CDR2 sequences are SGHTA and FQGNSA. V lost 2 bases to trimming and J lost 2 bases, with 0 bases between them. The CDR3 extends over 11 amino acids. CDR3: CASSLQETQYF. CDR3 nucleotides: TGTGCCAGCAGCTTACAAGAGACCCAGTACTTC.

J is TRBJ2-6 and V is TRBV29-1, with D unresolved. Germline loops: CDR1 SQVTM, CDR2 ANQGSEA. Trimming cost V 6 bases and J 0 bases, with 9 bases left between them. This CDR3 has 14 amino acids. Here the CDR3 reads CSVDSSSGANVLTF. DNA of the CDR3: TGCAGCGTAGACTCCTCCTCTGGGGCCAACGTCCTGACTTTC.

The chain recombines TRBV6-6 with TRBJ2-1; 7 nucleotides agree with TRBD1. The CDR3 is made up of 11 amino acids. Germline lookup yields CDR1 MNHNY and CDR2 SVGAGI (reference sequence). The V segment lost 6 bases and the J segment 14 bases; nucleotides outside the gene matches: 7. CDR3 residues: CASSPDRPKFF. CDR3 DNA: TGTGCCAGCAGCCCGGACAGGCCGAAGTTCTTC.

This clone was counted between two and nine times. The chain carries TRBV19 and TRBJ1-2; tentatively, D is TRBD1 (6 bases). With 9 bases removed from V and 3 bases from J, the gap between germline ends came to 14 bases. Per germline, CDR1 LNHDA and CDR2 SQIVND (reference sequence). This CDR3 has 13 residues. CDR3 bases: TGTGCCAGCCGCTGGGACACCGACTATGGCTACACCTTC. This translates into CASRWDTDYGYTF.

The V and J genes are TRBV15 and TRBJ1-1; 7 bases are a match to TRBD1. Germline trimming cut 1 base from V and 4 bases from J; bases unmatched to any gene: 3. CDR1 and CDR2 (germline): LNHNV, YYDKDF (reference sequence). The CDR3 runs to 14 residues. CDR3 DNA sequence: TGTGCCACCAGCAGAGGTGGGACAGTCACTGAAGCTTTCTTT. Translation: CATSRGGTVTEAFF.

The chain uses TRBV6-6 and TRBJ2-3; D ambiguous. The germline V and J ends were trimmed by 0 bases and 0 bases, with 4 bases remaining between them. The length of the CDR3 is 14 residues. The germline V gene has CDR1 MNHNY and CDR2 SVGAGI (reference sequence). In nucleotides, the CDR3 is TGTGCCAGCAGTTACTCTCTTAGCACAGATACGCAGTATTTT. This codes for CASSYSLSTDTQYF.

V gene TRBV29-1 combines with J gene TRBJ1-2, with D unclear. Germline-derived CDR1 and CDR2 are SQVTM and ANQGSEA. Trimming shortened V by 5 bases and J by 8 bases, and 9 bases separated the two germline ends. The CDR3 covers 10 residues. The CDR3 region is CSVSSTGYTF. CDR3 bases: TGCAGCGTTAGCAGTACGGGCTACACCTTC.

Comments on this clone: Different DNA sequences within this sample yield the same CDR3. The chain couples TRBV30 to TRBJ1-5; D is uncertain. The CDR3 length is 13 residues. Germline CDR1 GTSNPN, CDR2 SVGIG (reference sequence). V dropped 4 bases and J dropped 4 bases, with 11 bases sitting between them. The CDR3 reads CAWTQNSNQPQHF. The CDR3, as DNA: TGTGCCTGGACACAGAACAGTAATCAGCCCCAGCATTTT.

The chain links TRBV7-2 to TRBJ1-1, with 8 bases identical to TRBD1. The CDR3 has 14 residues. Per germline, CDR1 SGHTA and CDR2 FQGNSA. With 4 bases clipped from V and 8 bases from J, the junction kept 9 bases outside the gene matches. Here the CDR3 reads CASSSDRASTEAFF. The DNA for the CDR3 is TGTGCCAGCAGCTCGGACAGGGCGTCCACCGAAGCTTTCTTT.

The chain combines TRBV30 with TRBJ2-7; D uncertain. Trimming cost V 6 bases and J 2 bases, with 11 bases left between them. Germline CDR1 reads GTSNPN; CDR2 reads SVGIG (reference sequence). There are 12 residues in the CDR3. CDR3 in amino acids: CACVNPTYEQYF. Here the CDR3 DNA reads TGTGCCTGTGTAAATCCCACCTACGAGCAGTACTTC.

This clone was seen more than once but under ten times. The rearrangement links TRBV4-1 to TRBJ1-1, with 9 bases lining up with TRBD1. Germline V gene sequence: CDR1 MGHRA, CDR2 YSYEKL. V was clipped by 5 bases and J by 11 bases; unmatched bases: 9. CDR3 length: 13 residues. The DNA for the CDR3 is TGCGCCAGCAGCATAACAGGGGGCGGGTCGGCTTTCTTT. Its protein product is CASSITGGGSAFF.

V and J are TRBV7-8 and TRBJ1-4; perhaps TRBD1 as D (6 bases). Trimming cost V 6 bases and J 4 bases, with 18 bases left between them. Per the germline V gene, CDR1 is SGHVS and CDR2 is FQNEAQ. The CDR3 totals 16 residues. The CDR3 region has the DNA TGTGCCAGCAGGTCCCTGGACAGCCTAGATAATGAAAAACTGTTTTTT. As protein: CASRSLDSLDNEKLFF.

This clone turned up a few times. J is TRBJ2-2 and V is TRBV18, with TRBD1 matching over 7 bases. Germline V gene lookup returns CDR1 KGHSH and CDR2 LQKENI. The CDR3 consists of 16 residues. The trim removed 0 bases at V and 4 bases at J, leaving 5 bases unmatched. DNA for the CDR3: TGTGCCAGCTCACCACCGAAGAGGGGGCTCACCGGGGAGCTGTTTTTT. Translated: CASSPPKRGLTGELFF.

In this sample, this clone turned up once. The J gene is TRBJ2-7, the V gene TRBV5-1; D could derive from TRBD1 or TRBD2 (7 bases each). Trimming removed 4 bases at V and 9 bases at J, with 23 bases between. CDR1 and CDR2 (germline): SGHRS, YFSETQ. CDR3 length: 15 residues. The CDR3 loop is CASSREATGPLAQYF. As DNA, the CDR3 is TGCGCCAGCAGCCGGGAGGCGACAGGGCCTTTAGCGCAGTACTTC.

The chain is built from TRBV15 and TRBJ2-3; the D is unclear. The CDR3 runs to 16 residues. The ends were cut back, 1 base at V and 0 bases at J, with 11 bases in the middle. Germline lookup yields CDR1 LNHNV and CDR2 YYDKDF (reference sequence). The chain's CDR3 is CATSRVELSSTDTQYF. DNA for the CDR3: TGTGCCACCAGCAGAGTTGAGCTTTCGAGCACAGATACGCAGTATTTT.

In its sample, this clone was seen a few times. The gene calls are TRBV6-1 and TRBJ2-4, with TRBD2 as a possible D gene (5 bases). Germline V gene lookup returns CDR1 MNHNS and CDR2 SASEGT. The germline V and J ends were trimmed by 1 base and 1 base, with 8 bases remaining between them. CDR3 size: 15 residues. CDR3 residues: CASSEGSGAKNIQYF. The CDR3 nucleotides read TGTGCCAGCAGTGAAGGTTCGGGGGCCAAAAACATTCAGTACTTC.